In this sample, the clone carrying this T cell receptor beta chain turned up a few times. The antigen remains unidentified. The data stem from a study of T-cell memory formation after mild COVID-19. There are 15 residues in the CDR3. V was pared by 4 bases and J by 0 bases, with 4 bases of the junction left unmatched. Study conclusions and caveats: Largely, contracting CD4+ clones fell within CM and EM, and contracting CD8+ clones within EMRA.

Constant-segment primers were used for 5'RACE, and the resulting TCR alpha and TCR beta cDNA libraries carried sample barcodes and UMIs. TCRdb re-called the 5' RACE reads through MiXCR, storing one row per CDR3 protein. This table holds more than 350,000 distinct CDR3 sequences, around 21% found once. This chain uses TRBV12-3 or TRBV12-4 with TRBJ2-3; TRBD2 aligns across 7 bases. The sample comprised PBMCs or a T cell subset sorted from them (not recorded which). The sequence came from an adult woman who had mild COVID-19 (a few samples of this study predate the infection). Cell type and time point are not known. The CDR3 nucleotides read TGTGCCAGCAGTTCTAGCGGAGTTAGCACAGATACGCAGTATTTT. This encodes CASSSSGVSTDTQYF.